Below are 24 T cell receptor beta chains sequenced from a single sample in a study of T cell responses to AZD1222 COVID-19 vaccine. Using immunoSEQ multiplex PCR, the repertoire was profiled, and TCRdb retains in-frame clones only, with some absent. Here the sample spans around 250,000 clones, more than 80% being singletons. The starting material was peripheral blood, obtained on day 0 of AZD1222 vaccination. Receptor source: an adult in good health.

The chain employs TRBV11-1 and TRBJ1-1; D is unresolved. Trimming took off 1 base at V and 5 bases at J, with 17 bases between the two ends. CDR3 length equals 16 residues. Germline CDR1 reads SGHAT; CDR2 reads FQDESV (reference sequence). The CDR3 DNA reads TGTGCCAGCAGCTTAGGTCGGGCCTTCCAAGGTACTGAAGCTTTCTTT. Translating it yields CASSLGRAFQGTEAFF.

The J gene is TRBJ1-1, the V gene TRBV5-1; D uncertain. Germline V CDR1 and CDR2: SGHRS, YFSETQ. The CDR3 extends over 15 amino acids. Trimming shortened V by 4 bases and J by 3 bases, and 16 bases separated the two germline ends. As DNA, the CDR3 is TGCGCCAGCAGCCCTCCCTTGGAGGGCCACACTGAAGCTTTCTTT. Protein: CASSPPLEGHTEAFF.

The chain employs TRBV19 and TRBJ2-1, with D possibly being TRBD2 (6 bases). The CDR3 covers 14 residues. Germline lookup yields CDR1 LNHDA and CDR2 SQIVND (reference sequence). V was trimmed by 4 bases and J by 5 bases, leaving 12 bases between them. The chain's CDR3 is CASSTGEGNNEQFF. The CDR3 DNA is TGTGCCAGTAGTACGGGGGAAGGGAACAATGAGCAGTTCTTC.

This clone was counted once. Written as DNA, the CDR3 is TGTGCCAGCAGTTACTCGGTTCGGGGAAGCACAGATACGCAGTATTTT. Protein sequence: CASSYSVRGSTDTQYF. This sequence joins TRBV6-2 or TRBV6-3 and TRBJ2-3, with D possibly being TRBD2 (5 bases). This CDR3 contains 16 residues. Trimming removed 0 bases at V and 0 bases at J, with 10 bases between. CDR1 and CDR2 (germline): MNHEY, SVGEGT.

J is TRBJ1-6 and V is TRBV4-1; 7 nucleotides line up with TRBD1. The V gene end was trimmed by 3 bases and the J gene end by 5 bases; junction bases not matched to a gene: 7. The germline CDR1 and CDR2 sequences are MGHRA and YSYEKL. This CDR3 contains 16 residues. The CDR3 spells CASSHQNTGDNSPLHF. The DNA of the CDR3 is TGCGCCAGCAGCCACCAAAACACAGGGGATAATTCACCCCTCCACTTT.

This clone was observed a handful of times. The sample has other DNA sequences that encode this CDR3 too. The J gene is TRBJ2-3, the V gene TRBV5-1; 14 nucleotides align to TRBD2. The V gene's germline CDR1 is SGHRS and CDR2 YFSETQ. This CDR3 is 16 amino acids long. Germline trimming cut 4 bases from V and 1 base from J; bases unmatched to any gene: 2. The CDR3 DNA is TGCGCCAGCAGCCCGGGACTAGCGGGGGGCACAGATACGCAGTATTTT. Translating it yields CASSPGLAGGTDTQYF.

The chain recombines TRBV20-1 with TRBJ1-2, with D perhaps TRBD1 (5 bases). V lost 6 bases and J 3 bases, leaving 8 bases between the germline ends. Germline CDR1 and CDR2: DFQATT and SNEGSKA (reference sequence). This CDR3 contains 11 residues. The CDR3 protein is CSAARDYGYTF. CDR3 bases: TGCAGTGCCGCCAGGGACTATGGCTACACCTTC.

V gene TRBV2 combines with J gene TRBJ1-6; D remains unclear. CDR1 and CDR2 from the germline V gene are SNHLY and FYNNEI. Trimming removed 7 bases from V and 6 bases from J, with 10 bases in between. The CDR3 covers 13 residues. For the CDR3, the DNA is TGTGCCAGCATAAGGGAAAGTAATTCACCCCTCCACTTT. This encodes CASIRESNSPLHF. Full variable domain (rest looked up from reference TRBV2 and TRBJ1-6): EPEVTQTPSHQVTQMGQEVILRCVPISNHLYFYWYRQILGQKVEFLVSFYNNEISEKSEIFDDQFSVERPDGSNFTLKIRSTKLEDSAMYFCASIRESNSPLHFGNGTRLTVT.

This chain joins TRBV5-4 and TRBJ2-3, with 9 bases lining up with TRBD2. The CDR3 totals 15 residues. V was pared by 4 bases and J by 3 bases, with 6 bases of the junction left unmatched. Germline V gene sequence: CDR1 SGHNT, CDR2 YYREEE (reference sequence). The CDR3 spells CASSRSGGQTDTQYF. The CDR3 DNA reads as TGTGCCAGCAGCCGTAGCGGGGGCCAGACAGATACGCAGTATTTT. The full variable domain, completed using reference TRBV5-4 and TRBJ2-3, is ETGVTQSPTHLIKTRGQQVTLRCSSQSGHNTVSWYQQALGQGPQFIFQYYREEENGRGNFPPRFSGLQFPNYSSELNVNALELDDSALYLCASSRSGGQTDTQYFGPGTRLTVL.

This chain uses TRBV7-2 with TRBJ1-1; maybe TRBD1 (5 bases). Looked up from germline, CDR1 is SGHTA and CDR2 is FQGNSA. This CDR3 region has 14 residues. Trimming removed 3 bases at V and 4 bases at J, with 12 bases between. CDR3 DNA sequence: TGTGCCAGCAGCTTGAGTGCAGGGACCACTGAAGCTTTCTTT. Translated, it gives CASSLSAGTTEAFF.

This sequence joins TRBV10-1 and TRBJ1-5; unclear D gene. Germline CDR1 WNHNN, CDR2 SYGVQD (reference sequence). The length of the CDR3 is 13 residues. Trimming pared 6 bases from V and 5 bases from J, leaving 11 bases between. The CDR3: CASSLSLDQPQHF. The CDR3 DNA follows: TGCGCCAGCAGCCTCTCCTTGGATCAGCCCCAGCATTTT.

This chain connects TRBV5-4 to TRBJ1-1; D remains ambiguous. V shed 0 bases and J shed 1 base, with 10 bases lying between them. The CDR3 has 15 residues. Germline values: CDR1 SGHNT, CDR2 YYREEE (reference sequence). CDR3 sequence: CASSLEEVGNTEAFF. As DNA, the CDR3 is TGTGCCAGCAGCTTGGAGGAGGTGGGGAACACTGAAGCTTTCTTT. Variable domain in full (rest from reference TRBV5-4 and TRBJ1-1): ETGVTQSPTHLIKTRGQQVTLRCSSQSGHNTVSWYQQALGQGPQFIFQYYREEENGRGNFPPRFSGLQFPNYSSELNVNALELDDSALYLCASSLEEVGNTEAFFGQGTRLTVV.

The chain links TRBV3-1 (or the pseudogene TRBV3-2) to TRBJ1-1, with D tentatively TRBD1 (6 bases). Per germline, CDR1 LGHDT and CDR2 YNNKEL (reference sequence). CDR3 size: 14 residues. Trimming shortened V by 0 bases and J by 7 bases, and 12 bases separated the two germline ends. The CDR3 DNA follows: TGTGCCAGCAGCCAAGACTTAACAGGGATTGAAGCTTTCTTT. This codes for CASSQDLTGIEAFF.

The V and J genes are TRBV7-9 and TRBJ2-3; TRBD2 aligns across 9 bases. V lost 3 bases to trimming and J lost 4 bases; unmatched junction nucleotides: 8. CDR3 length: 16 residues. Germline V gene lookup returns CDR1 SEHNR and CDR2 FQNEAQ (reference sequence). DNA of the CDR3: TGTGCCAGCAGCTTCAGCGTAGGGACTAGCCCAGATACGCAGTATTTT. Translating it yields CASSFSVGTSPDTQYF.

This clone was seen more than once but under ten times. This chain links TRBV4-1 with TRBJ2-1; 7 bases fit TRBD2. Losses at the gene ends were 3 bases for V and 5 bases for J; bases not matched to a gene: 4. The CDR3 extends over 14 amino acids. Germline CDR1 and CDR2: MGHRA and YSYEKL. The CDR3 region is CASSHSGTNNEQFF. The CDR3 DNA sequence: TGCGCCAGCAGCCACTCCGGGACTAACAATGAGCAGTTCTTC.

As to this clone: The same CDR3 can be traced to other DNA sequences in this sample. CDR3 in DNA: TGTGCCAGCAGCGTAGAGGGACAGGGGGGATACGAGCAGTACTTC. Protein product: CASSVEGQGGYEQYF. The rearrangement links TRBV9 to TRBJ2-7, with 11 bases identical to TRBD1. CDR1 is SGDLS and CDR2 is YYNGEE in the germline V gene. CDR3 length: 15 residues. The ends lost 0 bases at V and 4 bases at J; junction bases unmatched: 3.

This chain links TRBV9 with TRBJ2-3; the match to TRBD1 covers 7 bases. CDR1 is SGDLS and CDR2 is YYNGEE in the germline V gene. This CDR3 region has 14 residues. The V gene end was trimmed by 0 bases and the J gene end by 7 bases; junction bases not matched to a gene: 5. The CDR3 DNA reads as TGTGCCAGCAGCGTAGAGGGGGCAGGAAATACGCAGTATTTT. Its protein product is CASSVEGAGNTQYF.

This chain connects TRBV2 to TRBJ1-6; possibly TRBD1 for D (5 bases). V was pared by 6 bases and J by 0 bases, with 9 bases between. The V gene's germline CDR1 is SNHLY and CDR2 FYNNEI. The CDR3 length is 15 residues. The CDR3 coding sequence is TGTGCCAGCAGGAGACAGAGCTCCTATAATTCACCCCTCCACTTT. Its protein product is CASRRQSSYNSPLHF. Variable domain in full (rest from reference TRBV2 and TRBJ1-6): EPEVTQTPSHQVTQMGQEVILRCVPISNHLYFYWYRQILGQKVEFLVSFYNNEISEKSEIFDDQFSVERPDGSNFTLKIRSTKLEDSAMYFCASRRQSSYNSPLHFGNGTRLTVT.

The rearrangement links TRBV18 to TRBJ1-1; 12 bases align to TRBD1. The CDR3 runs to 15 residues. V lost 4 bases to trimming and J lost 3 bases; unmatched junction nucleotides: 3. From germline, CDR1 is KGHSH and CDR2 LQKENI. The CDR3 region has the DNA TGTGCCAGCTCACTGGGACAGGGGGCAGACACTGAAGCTTTCTTT. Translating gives CASSLGQGADTEAFF. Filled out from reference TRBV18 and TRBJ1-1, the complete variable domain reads NAGVMQNPRHLVRRRGQEARLRCSPMKGHSHVYWYRQLPEEGLKFMVYLQKENIIDESGMPKERFSAEFPKEGPSILRIQQVVRGDSAAYFCASSLGQGADTEAFFGQGTRLTVV.

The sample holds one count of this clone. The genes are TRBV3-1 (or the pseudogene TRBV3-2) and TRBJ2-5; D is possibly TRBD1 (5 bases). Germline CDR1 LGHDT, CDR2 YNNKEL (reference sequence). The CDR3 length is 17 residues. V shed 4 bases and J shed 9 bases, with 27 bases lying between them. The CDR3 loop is CASSPSPPASGQGAQYF. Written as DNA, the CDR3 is TGTGCCAGCAGCCCCTCCCCTCCGGCCTCAGGGCAAGGGGCCCAGTACTTC.

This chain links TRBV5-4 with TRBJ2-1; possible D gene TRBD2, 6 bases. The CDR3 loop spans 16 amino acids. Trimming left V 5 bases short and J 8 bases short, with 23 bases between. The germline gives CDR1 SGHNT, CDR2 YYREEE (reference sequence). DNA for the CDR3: TGTGCCAGCAGTTTTGGCGGGGCGGGGAAGGGTGATGAGCAGTTCTTC. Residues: CASSFGGAGKGDEQFF.

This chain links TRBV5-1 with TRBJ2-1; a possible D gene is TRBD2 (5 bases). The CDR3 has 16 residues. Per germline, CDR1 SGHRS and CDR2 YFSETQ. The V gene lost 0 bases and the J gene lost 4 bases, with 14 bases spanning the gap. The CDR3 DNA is TGCGCCAGCAGCTTGGGTGGGAGCTCCTCGTACAATGAGCAGTTCTTC. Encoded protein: CASSLGGSSSYNEQFF.

The CDR3 is CASKTDADDTEAFF. CDR3 bases: TGTGCCAGCAAGACGGACGCTGACGACACTGAAGCTTTCTTT. This chain uses TRBV2 with TRBJ1-1; D is unresolved. V lost 7 bases, J lost 3 bases, and 15 bases lay in between. The germline gives CDR1 SNHLY, CDR2 FYNNEI. CDR3 length equals 14 residues.

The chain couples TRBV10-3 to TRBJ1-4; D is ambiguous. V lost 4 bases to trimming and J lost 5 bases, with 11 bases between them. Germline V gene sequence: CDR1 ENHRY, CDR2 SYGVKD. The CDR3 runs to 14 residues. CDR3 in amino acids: CAISGLGTNEKLFF. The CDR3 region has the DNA TGTGCCATCAGTGGACTGGGAACGAATGAAAAACTGTTTTTT.